Presented here are 18 T cell receptor beta chains from one specimen sequenced in a study of PD-L1 blockade in urothelial cancer. Indicated time point: peripheral blood 6 weeks after treatment start. Assay used: immunoSEQ multiplex PCR; TCRdb lists only in-frame clones, some missing. The sample lists approximately 110,000 clones; approximately 89% were seen once. Sequencing was performed on PBMCs, taken around atezolizumab (anti-PD-L1) treatment. The source of these receptors is a man aged 60 to 75 with urothelial cancer.

The chain joins TRBV19 to TRBJ2-2, with 12 bases lining up with TRBD2. The CDR3 loop spans 16 amino acids. Germline CDR1 and CDR2: LNHDA and SQIVND (reference sequence). Trimming removed 4 bases from V and 6 bases from J; junction bases left unmatched: 6. The CDR3 DNA follows: TGTGCCAGTAGTAAACTAGCGGGGGGTCGGGCCGGGGAGCTGTTTTTT. Protein sequence: CASSKLAGGRAGELFF.

This sequence joins TRBV30 and TRBJ1-5; 7 bases agree with TRBD1. The CDR3 spans 19 residues. In germline, CDR1 is GTSNPN, CDR2 SVGIG (reference sequence). With 7 bases clipped from V and 2 bases from J, the junction kept 23 bases outside the gene matches. The CDR3 sequence is CASPKGANMEMDGNQPQHF. For the CDR3, the DNA is TGTGCCTCACCGAAGGGGGCAAATATGGAAATGGACGGCAATCAGCCCCAGCATTTT.

The V gene is TRBV7-2, the J gene TRBJ2-5; no reliable D call. Trimming took 1 base from V and 2 from J, leaving 5 bases between them. The germline CDR1 and CDR2 sequences are SGHTA and FQGNSA. The CDR3 runs 13 residues. In DNA, the CDR3 is TGTGCCAGCAGCTTAGGCCAGCAAGAGACCCAGTACTTC. It codes for CASSLGQQETQYF.

Comments on this clone: The identical CDR3 is also encoded by other nucleotide sequences in the sample. The chain employs TRBV6-1 and TRBJ2-7; 7 bases match TRBD2. The CDR3 contains 15 residues. The J segment lost 7 bases and the V segment lost 6 bases, leaving 15 bases of the junction unmatched. CDR1 is MNHNS and CDR2 is SASEGT in the germline V gene. The CDR3 sequence is CASRNLGQGAGEQYF. For the CDR3, the DNA is TGTGCCAGCAGGAATCTAGGGCAGGGAGCGGGAGAGCAGTACTTC.

The chain employs TRBV7-2 and TRBJ1-6; TRBD1 matches at 7 bases. The CDR3 sequence is 15 residues long. V lost 6 bases to trimming and J lost 5 bases; unmatched junction nucleotides: 7. CDR1 and CDR2 from the germline V gene are SGHTA and FQGNSA. The CDR3 spells CASSFSGTDNSPLHF. In DNA, the CDR3 is TGTGCCAGCAGTTTCTCCGGGACAGATAATTCACCCCTCCACTTT.

The rearrangement uses TRBV5-1 and TRBJ2-7, with TRBD2 matching 8 bases. This CDR3 is built from 15 residues. Germline V gives CDR1 SGHRS, CDR2 YFSETQ. J gave up 2 bases and V 0 bases, and 4 bases lay outside the gene matches. In DNA, the CDR3 is TGCGCCAGCAGCTTGGGTAGCGGGGACCCCTACGAGCAGTACTTC. It translates to CASSLGSGDPYEQYF. The variable domain in full, with the rest retrieved from reference TRBV5-1 and TRBJ2-7, is KAGVTQTPRYLIKTRGQQVTLSCSPISGHRSVSWYQQTPGQGLQFLFEYFSETQRNKGNFPGRFSGRQFSNSRSEMNVSTLELGDSALYLCASSLGSGDPYEQYFGPGTRLTVT.

This clone was found once. The genes are TRBV9 and TRBJ2-7; the match to TRBD1 covers 7 bases. Germline CDR1 SGDLS, CDR2 YYNGEE. The V and J ends lost 4 bases and 1 base, in that order; junction bases with no gene match: 11. The CDR3 sequence is 16 residues long. The CDR3 is CASSNLRDSISYEQYF. In DNA, the CDR3 is TGTGCCAGCAGCAACCTCCGGGACAGCATATCCTACGAGCAGTACTTC.

This clone has just a few counts. The V call is TRBV7-9, the J call TRBJ1-1; TRBD1 matches at 9 bases. The junction had 8 bases not matched to a gene; V was cut back by 5 bases and J by 1 base. The germline V gene encodes CDR1 SEHNR and CDR2 FQNEAQ (reference sequence). This CDR3 has 16 amino acids. CDR3 nucleotide sequence: TGTGCCAGCAGCATTGGGACAGGGAGGGCGAACACTGAAGCTTTCTTT. Amino acid sequence: CASSIGTGRANTEAFF.

This clone was seen once. V gene TRBV5-1 combines with J gene TRBJ1-4; no definite D call. Germline V lookup: CDR1 SGHRS, CDR2 YFSETQ. The CDR3 sequence is 15 residues long. Trimming stripped 5 bases from V and 6 bases from J, with 17 bases between. CDR3 residues: CASSPEGAEYEKLFF. In nucleotides, the CDR3 is TGCGCCAGCAGTCCCGAGGGTGCCGAATATGAAAAACTGTTTTTT.

The CDR3 sequence: CASTQGDEQYF. In DNA, the CDR3 is TGTGCCAGTACCCAGGGCGACGAGCAGTACTTC. The gene calls are TRBV19 and TRBJ2-7, with a possible D match to TRBD1 (5 bases). Germline V gives CDR1 LNHDA, CDR2 SQIVND (reference sequence). V was clipped by 7 bases and J by 5 bases, with 9 bases between them. The CDR3 has 11 amino acids.

The rearrangement links TRBV19 to TRBJ1-2; 10 bases map to TRBD1. The ends lost 9 bases at V and 8 bases at J; junction bases unmatched: 9. The germline V gene has CDR1 LNHDA and CDR2 SQIVND (reference sequence). The CDR3 covers 13 residues. CDR3 amino acids: CASADRTGGGYTF. CDR3 coding DNA: TGTGCCAGCGCAGACCGGACAGGGGGAGGCTACACCTTC.

The chain employs TRBV5-4 and TRBJ2-3; D ambiguous. From germline, CDR1 is SGHNT and CDR2 YYREEE (reference sequence). This CDR3 is built from 13 residues. Trimming took off 2 bases at V and 0 bases at J, with 4 bases between the two ends. The CDR3: CASSFPSTDTQYF. For the CDR3, the DNA is TGTGCCAGCAGCTTCCCTAGCACAGATACGCAGTATTTT.

J is TRBJ1-1 and V is TRBV30; D call uncertain. CDR1 is GTSNPN and CDR2 is SVGIG in the germline V gene (reference sequence). V was shortened by 4 bases and J by 2 bases, with 8 bases between the two germline ends. CDR3 length: 12 residues. The CDR3 region is CAWTRVNTEAFF. CDR3 in DNA: TGTGCCTGGACTCGCGTCAACACTGAAGCTTTCTTT.

The chain uses TRBV4-1 and TRBJ1-4; 7 positions agree with TRBD1. The CDR3 consists of 13 residues. V was pared by 6 bases and J by 8 bases, with 6 bases of the junction left unmatched. Germline V lookup: CDR1 MGHRA, CDR2 YSYEKL. CDR3 sequence reads: CASRATGEEKLFF. The CDR3 DNA reads as TGCGCCAGCAGGGCTACAGGGGAAGAAAAACTGTTTTTT.

J is TRBJ1-6 and V is TRBV7-2; D perhaps matches TRBD1 (6 bases). CDR1 and CDR2 from the germline V gene are SGHTA and FQGNSA. V was shortened by 1 base and J by 6 bases, with 7 bases between the two germline ends. The CDR3 is 14 residues long. The CDR3 DNA reads as TGTGCCAGCAGCTTAGAACAGGGTAATTCACCCCTCCACTTT. Its protein is CASSLEQGNSPLHF.

CDR3 nucleotides: TGTGCCAGCAGGCCCGGGGGTAGACCGCAGTATTTT. Translation gives CASRPGGRPQYF. The gene calls are TRBV2 and TRBJ2-3, with D possibly being TRBD2 (6 bases). Germline assignment: CDR1 SNHLY and CDR2 FYNNEI. V lost 6 bases and J 10 bases, leaving 14 bases between the germline ends. This CDR3 comprises 12 residues.

The chain has TRBV4-2 and TRBJ1-6; TRBD1 matches 7 bases. Per germline, CDR1 LGHNA and CDR2 YNFKEQ. Trimming removed 0 bases from V and 5 bases from J; junction bases left unmatched: 4. This CDR3 has 16 residues. CDR3 in amino acids: CASSQELQGDNSPLHF. CDR3 DNA sequence: TGTGCCAGCAGCCAAGAGTTGCAGGGGGATAATTCACCCCTCCACTTT.

V usage is TRBV2 and J usage is TRBJ2-7, with 9 bases matching TRBD1. V was pared by 7 bases and J by 2 bases, with 9 bases of the junction left unmatched. The germline V gene encodes CDR1 SNHLY and CDR2 FYNNEI. The CDR3 totals 15 residues. In DNA form, the CDR3 reads TGTGCCAGCACTCTACAGGGGGCGTCTGCCTACGAGCAGTACTTC. Encoded protein: CASTLQGASAYEQYF.